The 27 T cell receptor beta chains below were found in one sample sequenced in a study of T-cell reconstitution after alpha-beta-depleted transplantation in children. Library preparation (for TCRbeta) was performed with unique molecular identifiers. MiXCR, run by TCRdb on the PCR reads, gives a single entry per CDR3 protein. This sample yields about 350,000 distinct CDR3 sequences, of which 13% are seen a single time; about 4% belongs to the top ten. This specimen was PBMCs, taken from the stem cell graft. The receptors derive from a human donor who donated a stem cell graft to a child with Fanconi anemia.

This clonotype has only a few counts. The chain recombines TRBV20-1 with TRBJ2-3, with D maybe TRBD2 (6 bases). Trimming left V 7 bases short and J 7 bases short, with 21 bases between. The CDR3 extends over 14 amino acids. Germline V gene data show CDR1 as DFQATT and CDR2 as SNEGSKA (reference sequence). Here the CDR3 reads CSVAAGTAGNTQYF. Here the CDR3 DNA reads TGCAGTGTAGCGGCCGGCACCGCGGGCAATACGCAGTATTTT.

This clonotype is a singleton in its sample. The gene calls are TRBV19 and TRBJ2-1; D remains unclear. The CDR3 contains 15 residues. Germline V gene sequence: CDR1 LNHDA, CDR2 SQIVND (reference sequence). With 5 bases removed from V and 6 bases from J, the gap between germline ends came to 17 bases. This CDR3 reads CASSFTAPSLNEQFF. CDR3 nucleotides: TGTGCCAGTAGTTTCACAGCGCCGTCCCTCAATGAGCAGTTCTTC. Looking up the rest from reference TRBV19 and TRBJ2-1 gives the full variable domain: DGGITQSPKYLFRKEGQNVTLSCEQNLNHDAMYWYRQDPGQGLRLIYYSQIVNDFQKGDIAEGYSVSREKKESFPLTVTSAQKNPTAFYLCASSFTAPSLNEQFFGPGTRLTVL.

A word on this clonotype: Just one base apart from a much larger clone, this may be a read error. The chain joins TRBV12-3 or TRBV12-4 to TRBJ1-2; no clear D gene. The length of the CDR3 is 11 residues. The CDR3 DNA reads as TGTGCCAGCAGGTCGGACTATGGCTGCACCTTC. It codes for CASRSDYGCTF.

V gene TRBV7-9 combines with J gene TRBJ2-3, with a possible D match to TRBD2 (6 bases). V lost 6 bases and J lost 0, with 13 bases in between. The length of the CDR3 is 15 residues. Germline V lookup: CDR1 SEHNR, CDR2 FQNEAQ (reference sequence). The CDR3 DNA follows: TGTGCCAGCAGTTATTCTAGCGTGAGCACAGATACGCAGTATTTT. Amino acids: CASSYSSVSTDTQYF. The variable domain in full, completed from reference TRBV7-9 and TRBJ2-3, reads DTGVSQNPRHKITKRGQNVTFRCDPISEHNRLYWYRQTLGQGPEFLTYFQNEAQLEKSRLLSDRFSAERPKGSFSTLEIQRTEQGDSAMYLCASSYSSVSTDTQYFGPGTRLTVL.

This clonotype was recorded a few times. DNA for the CDR3: TGTGCCAGCAGTTCCACCCCACAGGGGGCGATTGGCTACACCTTC. It encodes CASSSTPQGAIGYTF. The J gene is TRBJ1-2, the V gene TRBV12-3 or TRBV12-4; 9 nucleotides line up with TRBD1. CDR3 length: 15 amino acids. V was pared by 4 bases and J by 7 bases, with 10 bases of the junction left unmatched.

The table lists this clonotype with many counts. V gene TRBV28 combines with J gene TRBJ2-7; no reliable D call. Trimming left V 3 bases short and J 2 bases short, with 11 bases between. CDR1 MDHEN and CDR2 SYDVKM come from the germline V gene. The CDR3 spans 14 residues. Written as DNA, the CDR3 is TGTGCCAGCAGTTTGGACCAGGACGCCTACGAGCAGTACGTC. It is translated as CASSLDQDAYEQYV.

The table lists this clonotype with a few counts. The V gene is TRBV5-5, the J gene TRBJ2-3, with 13 bases lining up with TRBD2. V lost 4 bases and J lost 2; bases outside the gene matches: 1. Germline-derived CDR1 and CDR2 are SGHKS and YYEKEE (reference sequence). The CDR3 length is 15 residues. CDR3 protein: CASSGLAGVTDTQYF. The CDR3 nucleotides are TGTGCCAGCAGCGGACTAGCGGGGGTCACAGATACGCAGTATTTT.

This clonotype showed up just a few times. The chain is built from TRBV7-2 and TRBJ1-6, with D unclear. Germline V gene lookup returns CDR1 SGHTA and CDR2 FQGNSA. CDR3 length: 15 amino acids. With 2 bases removed from V and 5 bases from J, the gap between germline ends came to 10 bases. The CDR3 here is CASSLRHQDNSPLHF. The CDR3 nucleotides are TGTGCCAGCAGCTTAAGACACCAAGATAATTCACCCCTCCACTTT.

This clonotype was detected a few times. The chain couples TRBV7-3 to TRBJ2-1, with 10 nucleotides matching TRBD1. Germline CDR1 is SGHTA and CDR2 is FQGTGA. J gave up 0 bases and V 5 bases, and 4 bases lay outside the gene matches. The CDR3 has 16 amino acids. CDR3 DNA sequence: TGTGCCAGCAGCCCCCGACAGGGGGCCTCCTACAATGAGCAGTTCTTC. Translated: CASSPRQGASYNEQFF.

This clonotype was detected many times. The chain is built from TRBV3-1 and TRBJ2-3; 11 bases are shared with TRBD2. CDR1 is LGHDT and CDR2 is YNNKEL in the germline V gene (reference sequence). The V segment lost 4 bases and the J segment 9 bases; nucleotides outside the gene matches: 9. The CDR3 has 15 residues. CDR3 DNA: TGTGCCAGCAGCCCCCAACTAGCGGGGGCGGGGACGCAGTATTTT. Translated, it gives CASSPQLAGAGTQYF.

The chain has TRBV5-4 and TRBJ2-3; unclear D gene. Germline V gene data show CDR1 as SGHNT and CDR2 as YYREEE (reference sequence). Trimming left V 4 bases short and J 6 bases short, with 9 bases between. The CDR3 runs 12 residues. CDR3 coding DNA: TGTGCCAGCAGCCGCGTGGGGGATACGCAGTATTTT. Translation gives CASSRVGDTQYF.

This clonotype was observed a handful of times. This rearrangement joins TRBV20-1 to TRBJ2-5, with D unclear. V lost 5 bases, J lost 3 bases, and 7 bases lay in between. CDR3 length equals 11 residues. Per the germline V gene, CDR1 is DFQATT and CDR2 is SNEGSKA (reference sequence). Written as DNA, the CDR3 is TGCAGTGCTCTGAATAAAGAGACCCAGTACTTC. Translated: CSALNKETQYF.

V is TRBV19 and J is TRBJ2-2; the match to TRBD1 covers 8 bases. The CDR3 consists of 16 residues. Per germline, CDR1 LNHDA and CDR2 SQIVND (reference sequence). V was pared by 5 bases and J by 1 base, with 6 bases of the junction left unmatched. CDR3 nucleotides: TGTGCCAGTAGTCCCCGGACAGGGCAGAACACCGGGGAGCTGTTTTTT. Translated: CASSPRTGQNTGELFF.

The chain is built from TRBV9 and TRBJ2-2; D is unresolved. The V end was cut by 3 bases, the J end by 4 bases, with 10 bases between. This CDR3 has 14 residues. Germline CDR1 and CDR2: SGDLS and YYNGEE. The CDR3 DNA reads TGTGCCAGCAGCGCAGTCGCCTCCACCGGGGAGCTGTTTTTT. This codes for CASSAVASTGELFF.

The V and J genes are TRBV28 and TRBJ1-3; the D gene is possibly TRBD1 (6 bases). The CDR3 extends over 14 amino acids. Looked up from germline, CDR1 is MDHEN and CDR2 is SYDVKM. The V end was cut by 6 bases, the J end by 7 bases, with 16 bases between. The CDR3 DNA reads as TGTGCCAGCAGGACACAGGGATCTCTGAACACCATATATTTT. Amino acid sequence: CASRTQGSLNTIYF.

The chain uses TRBV12-3 or TRBV12-4 and TRBJ2-3; D not certain. The V end lost 4 bases, the J end lost 8 bases, and 10 bases lay between the germline ends. The CDR3 extends over 12 amino acids. The CDR3 sequence: CASSSEARTQYF. In DNA, the CDR3 is TGTGCCAGCAGTTCCGAGGCCCGTACGCAGTATTTT.

This clonotype was seen a few times. The rearrangement joins TRBV28 to TRBJ1-5; D might be TRBD1 (5 bases). There are 14 residues in the CDR3. The germline V and J ends were trimmed by 7 bases and 6 bases, with 16 bases remaining between them. Germline V CDR1 and CDR2: MDHEN, SYDVKM. CDR3 DNA sequence: TGTGCCAGCATCCAAGGGGTCCGCTTTCAGCCCCAGCATTTT. This encodes CASIQGVRFQPQHF.

The genes are TRBV18 and TRBJ2-7; 8 bases align to TRBD1. V gave up 4 bases and J gave up 2 bases; unmatched junction bases: 4. This CDR3 spans 14 amino acids. The germline V gene has CDR1 KGHSH and CDR2 LQKENI. This CDR3 reads CASSRRQGTYEQYV. CDR3 bases: TGTGCCAGCTCACGAAGACAGGGGACCTACGAGCAGTACGTC.

This clonotype was seen more than once but under ten times. The gene calls are TRBV20-1 and TRBJ2-5; D gene uncertain. Germline CDR1 DFQATT, CDR2 SNEGSKA (reference sequence). V was clipped by 3 bases and J by 5 bases, with 13 bases between them. CDR3 length: 13 residues. The CDR3 sequence: CSASFSSVETQYF. The CDR3 DNA follows: TGCAGTGCTAGTTTCTCGTCCGTGGAGACCCAGTACTTC.

This clonotype came up a few times. This rearrangement joins TRBV7-8 to TRBJ1-2; possible D gene TRBD1, 5 bases. V lost 5 bases to trimming and J lost 7 bases, with 23 bases between them. This CDR3 has 16 residues. Germline lookup yields CDR1 SGHVS and CDR2 FQNEAQ. The CDR3 nucleotides read TGTGCCAGCAGCAATGCCCGGGGGGTCGGACTAAGTGGCTACACCTTC. This sequence encodes CASSNARGVGLSGYTF.

This clonotype came up many times. The chain uses TRBV12-3 or TRBV12-4 and TRBJ1-5, with D possibly TRBD1 on 5 matching bases. The CDR3 consists of 16 residues. V shed 1 base and J shed 5 bases, with 15 bases lying between them. In DNA, the CDR3 is TGTGCCAGCAGTTTAGGGGGCGCTGGGGCCGATCAGCCCCAGCATTTT. Translated: CASSLGGAGADQPQHF.

This clonotype was seen more than once but under ten times. The V and J genes are TRBV12-3 or TRBV12-4 and TRBJ1-2, with D possibly being TRBD1 (6 bases). Trimming stripped 1 base from V and 7 bases from J, with 16 bases between. This CDR3 has 15 residues. CDR3 residues: CASSLGGAGFAGYTF. For the CDR3, the DNA is TGTGCCAGCAGTTTAGGGGGGGCAGGCTTCGCTGGCTACACCTTC.

This clonotype was found a few times. The rearrangement uses TRBV29-1 and TRBJ1-2; D call uncertain. The germline CDR1 and CDR2 sequences are SQVTM and ANQGSEA. With 4 bases removed from V and 4 bases from J, the gap between germline ends came to 10 bases. CDR3 size: 12 residues. CDR3 DNA sequence: TGCAGCGTTGGGTCGCTCAGCTATGGCTACACCTTC. Protein product: CSVGSLSYGYTF.

Many counts were recorded for this clonotype. The chain links TRBV5-8 to TRBJ2-1; D could derive from TRBD1 or TRBD2 (6 bases each). Trimming took off 4 bases at V and 0 bases at J, with 11 bases between the two ends. The germline gives CDR1 SGHTS, CDR2 YDEGEE. The CDR3 spans 15 residues. In nucleotides, the CDR3 is TGTGCCAGCAGCAAGGGGGGAAGCTCCTACAATGAGCAGTTCTTC. Translation gives CASSKGGSSYNEQFF. The complete variable domain, with remaining parts taken from reference TRBV5-8 and TRBJ2-1, reads EAGVTQSPTHLIKTRGQQATLRCSPISGHTSVYWYQQALGLGLQFLLWYDEGEERNRGNFPPRFSGRQFPNYSSELNVNALELEDSALYLCASSKGGSSYNEQFFGPGTRLTVL.

The chain combines TRBV20-1 with TRBJ2-3; TRBD1 agrees at 8 bases. V was clipped by 2 bases and J by 4 bases; unmatched bases: 5. Germline CDR1 is DFQATT and CDR2 is SNEGSKA (reference sequence). This CDR3 spans 14 amino acids. As DNA, the CDR3 is TGCAGTGCTAGAACCAGACAGGGGTCAGATACGCAGTATTTT. Residues: CSARTRQGSDTQYF.

A few counts support this clonotype. The chain carries TRBV5-1 and TRBJ1-1, with 7 bases lining up with TRBD1. J was trimmed by 6 bases and V by 4 bases; bases with no gene match: 12. Per germline, CDR1 SGHRS and CDR2 YFSETQ. The CDR3 covers 15 residues. CDR3 DNA: TGCGCCAGCAGCCCTCTACTAGACAGGGCCTCTGAAGCTTTCTTT. It is translated as CASSPLLDRASEAFF.

This clonotype has only a few counts. The chain employs TRBV7-2 and TRBJ1-1; D remains unclear. CDR1 is SGHTA, CDR2 FQGNSA, per germline. The CDR3 is made up of 13 amino acids. Trimming stripped 5 bases from V and 3 bases from J, with 10 bases between. The CDR3 spells CASSVTRDTEAFF. The CDR3 bases are TGTGCCAGCAGCGTGACTCGGGACACTGAAGCTTTCTTT.